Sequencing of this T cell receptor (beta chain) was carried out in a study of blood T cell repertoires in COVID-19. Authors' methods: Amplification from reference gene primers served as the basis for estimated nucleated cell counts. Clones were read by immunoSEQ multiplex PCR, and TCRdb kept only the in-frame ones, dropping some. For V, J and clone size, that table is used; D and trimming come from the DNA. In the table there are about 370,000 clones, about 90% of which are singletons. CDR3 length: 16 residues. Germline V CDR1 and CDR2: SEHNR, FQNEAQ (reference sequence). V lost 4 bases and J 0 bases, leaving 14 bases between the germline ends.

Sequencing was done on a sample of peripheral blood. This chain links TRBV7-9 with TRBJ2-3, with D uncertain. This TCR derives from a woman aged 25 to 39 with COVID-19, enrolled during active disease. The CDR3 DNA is TGTGCCAGCAGCTGGTACTACGGAACTAGCACAGATACGCAGTATTTT. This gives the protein CASSWYYGTSTDTQYF.